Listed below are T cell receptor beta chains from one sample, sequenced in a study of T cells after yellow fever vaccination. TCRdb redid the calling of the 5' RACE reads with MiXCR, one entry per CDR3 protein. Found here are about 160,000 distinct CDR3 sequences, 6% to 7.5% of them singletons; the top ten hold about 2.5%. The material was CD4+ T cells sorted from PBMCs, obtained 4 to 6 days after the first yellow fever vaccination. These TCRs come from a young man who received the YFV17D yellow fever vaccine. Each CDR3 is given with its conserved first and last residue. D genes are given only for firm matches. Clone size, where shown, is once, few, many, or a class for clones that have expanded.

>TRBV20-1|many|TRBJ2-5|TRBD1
CSARRGWWTGGAETQYF
TGCAGTGCCCGAAGGGGGTGGTGGACAGGGGGCGCAGAGACCCAGTACTTC
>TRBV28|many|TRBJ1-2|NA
CASSLARGVWGYTF
TGTGCCAGCAGCCTAGCCCGGGGGGTATGGGGCTACACCTTC
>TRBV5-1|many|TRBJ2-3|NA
CASSLYVSADTQYF
TGCGCCAGCAGCTTATACGTGTCGGCAGATACGCAGTATTTT
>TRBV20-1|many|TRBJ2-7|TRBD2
CSATTGGEYEQYF
TGCAGTGCTACAACCGGGGGGGAATACGAGCAGTACTTC
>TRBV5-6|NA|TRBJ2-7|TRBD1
CASSLSRQGMEYF
TGTGCCAGCAGCTTGTCCCGACAGGGGATGGAGTACTTC
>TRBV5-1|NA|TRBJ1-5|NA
CASSLGGGSNQPQNF
TGCGCCAGCAGCTTGGGGGGGGGTAGCAATCAGCCCCAGAATTTT
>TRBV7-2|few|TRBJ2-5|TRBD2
CASSLWLAAETQYF
TGTGCCAGCAGCTTATGGCTAGCGGCAGAGACCCAGTACTTC
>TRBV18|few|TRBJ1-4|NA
CASSPRAGDGEKLFF
TGTGCCAGCTCACCAAGGGCAGGGGACGGAGAAAAACTGTTTTTT
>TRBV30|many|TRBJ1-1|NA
CAWSGQSRGYTEAFF
TGTGCCTGGAGTGGACAGTCAAGGGGATACACTGAAGCTTTCTTT
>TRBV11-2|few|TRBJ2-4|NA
CASSFTLAKNIQYF
TGTGCCAGCAGCTTCACCCTAGCCAAAAACATTCAGTACTTC
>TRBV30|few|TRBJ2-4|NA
CAWSAGSSRDQYF
TGTGCCTGGAGTGCAGGGAGCTCTAGGGATCAGTACTTC
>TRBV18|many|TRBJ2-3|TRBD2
CASSRLAVTDTQYF
TGTGCCAGCTCACGACTAGCGGTCACAGATACGCAGTATTTT
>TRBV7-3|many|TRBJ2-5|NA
CASSFQGGQETQYF
TGTGCCAGCAGCTTCCAGGGGGGCCAAGAGACCCAGTACTTC
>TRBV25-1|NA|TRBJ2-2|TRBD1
CASRPPGQRIGELFF
TGTGCCAGCAGGCCACCGGGACAGCGAATCGGGGAGCTGTTTTTT
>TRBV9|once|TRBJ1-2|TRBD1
CASGVGGTVSYGYTF
TGTGCCAGCGGCGTAGGGGGGACAGTGTCCTATGGCTACACCTTC
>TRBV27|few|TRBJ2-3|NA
CASSLAVRSDLITDTQYF
TGTGCCAGCAGTTTAGCAGTTCGGTCCGACCTTATAACAGATACGCAGTATTTT
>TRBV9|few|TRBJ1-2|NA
CASSHGSQGGYTF
TGTGCCAGCAGCCACGGGTCCCAGGGTGGCTACACCTTC
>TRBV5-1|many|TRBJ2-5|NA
CASSLVGPYQETQYF
TGCGCCAGCAGCTTGGTTGGACCCTATCAAGAGACCCAGTACTTC
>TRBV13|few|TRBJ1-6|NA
CASRQTGGNSPLHF
TGTGCCAGCAGACAGACAGGAGGCAATTCACCCCTCCACTTT
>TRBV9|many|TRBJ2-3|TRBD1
CASSVSGTAKADTQYF
TGTGCCAGCAGCGTATCCGGGACAGCGAAGGCAGATACGCAGTATTTT
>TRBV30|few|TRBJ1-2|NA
CAWSIGGLYGYTF
TGTGCCTGGAGTATCGGGGGGCTCTATGGCTACACCTTC
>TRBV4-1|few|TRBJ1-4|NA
CASSQRPRVQTNEKLFF
TGCGCCAGCAGCCAACGACCGCGGGTCCAGACCAATGAAAAACTGTTTTTT
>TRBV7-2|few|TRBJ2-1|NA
CASSLSGGSQGEQFF
TGTGCCAGCAGCTTGTCTGGAGGGAGTCAGGGGGAGCAGTTCTTC
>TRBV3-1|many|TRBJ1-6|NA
CASSQSGDSPLHF
TGTGCCAGCAGCCAGTCGGGGGATTCACCCCTCCACTTT
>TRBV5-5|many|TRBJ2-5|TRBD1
CASTTQGAQETQYF
TGTGCCAGCACTACTCAGGGGGCCCAAGAGACCCAGTACTTC
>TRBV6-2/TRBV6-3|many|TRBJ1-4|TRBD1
CASSPGTANEKLFF
TGTGCCAGCAGTCCCGGGACAGCAAATGAAAAACTGTTTTTT
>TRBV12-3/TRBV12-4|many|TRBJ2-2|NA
CASTRRGAFTNTGELFF
TGTGCCAGCACGAGACGGGGGGCCTTCACGAACACCGGGGAGCTGTTTTTT
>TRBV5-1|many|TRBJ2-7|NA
CASSSQSSLQGREQYF
TGCGCCAGCAGCTCCCAGTCCTCGCTCCAGGGGAGGGAGCAGTACTTC
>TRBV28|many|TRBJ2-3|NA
CASSLSPEGSSTDTQYF
TGTGCCAGCAGTTTGAGTCCGGAAGGGTCTAGCACAGATACGCAGTATTTT
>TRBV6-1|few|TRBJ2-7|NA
CASSFDTALGYEQYF
TGTGCCAGCAGCTTTGACACAGCCTTAGGGTACGAGCAGTACTTC
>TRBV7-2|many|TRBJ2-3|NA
CASSPTHTDTQYF
TGTGCCAGCAGCCCAACCCACACAGATACGCAGTATTTT
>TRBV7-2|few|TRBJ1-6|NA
CASSLGGPSSYNSPLHF
TGTGCCAGCAGCTTAGGAGGACCGAGCTCCTATAATTCACCCCTCCACTTT
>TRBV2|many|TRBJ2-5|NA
CASSDGGAQETQYF
TGTGCCAGCAGCGACGGGGGAGCTCAAGAGACCCAGTACTTC
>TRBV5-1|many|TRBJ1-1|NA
CASSADSGNTEAFF
TGCGCCAGCAGCGCTGACAGCGGGAACACTGAAGCTTTCTTT
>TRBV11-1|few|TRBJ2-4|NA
CASSLLAKNIQYF
TGTGCCAGCAGCTTACTAGCCAAAAACATTCAGTACTTC
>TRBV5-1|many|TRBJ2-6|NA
CASSGDSGANVLTF
TGCGCCAGCAGTGGCGATTCTGGGGCCAACGTCCTGACTTTC
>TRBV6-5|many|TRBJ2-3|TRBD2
CASWTSGASTDTQYF
TGTGCCAGCTGGACTAGCGGGGCCAGCACAGATACGCAGTATTTT
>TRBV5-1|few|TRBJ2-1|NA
CASSLEWVSYNEQFF
TGCGCCAGCAGCTTGGAGTGGGTCTCCTACAATGAGCAGTTCTTC
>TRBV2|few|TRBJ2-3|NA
CASRGGFPQYF
TGTGCCAGTAGGGGGGGGTTCCCCCAGTATTTT
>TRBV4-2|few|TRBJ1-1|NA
CASSHDSTEAFF
TGTGCCAGCAGCCATGACAGCACTGAAGCTTTCTTT
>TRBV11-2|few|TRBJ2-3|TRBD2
CASSLGLAGGRYTQYF
TGTGCCAGCAGCCTGGGACTAGCGGGGGGGCGATATACGCAGTATTTT
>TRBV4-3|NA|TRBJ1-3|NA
CASSQDPRAEDKGNTIYF
TGCGCCAGCAGCCAAGACCCGCGAGCCGAGGACAAAGGAAACACCATATATTTT
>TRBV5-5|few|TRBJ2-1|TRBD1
CASSIRQGSSYNEQFF
TGTGCCAGCAGCATCCGACAGGGAAGCTCCTACAATGAGCAGTTCTTC
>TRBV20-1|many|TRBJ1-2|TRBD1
CSAKAGTVGYTF
TGCAGTGCAAAGGCCGGGACAGTTGGCTACACCTTC
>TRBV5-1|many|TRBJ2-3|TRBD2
CASHALGGITDTQYF
TGCGCCAGTCACGCCCTGGGGGGGATCACAGATACGCAGTATTTT
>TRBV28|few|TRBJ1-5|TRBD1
CASTSGGQKKPQHF
TGTGCCAGCACCTCAGGGGGACAGAAAAAGCCCCAGCATTTT